This TCR beta chain appears in the sequencing data of a study of blood T cells in healthy people across ages (dated by TCRdb to the mid-2010s). For the study in its entirety: In model experiments, roughly one uniquely barcoded TCR beta cDNA molecule per two T cells was captured by template switching. To track age-related changes in TCR beta repertoire diversity, the study relied on deep sequencing normalized with unique cDNA molecular identifiers. For two donors (one aged 18 to 30 and one aged 80 or older), the study analyzed two additional independent replicas of 1 million unique cDNA reads from the same blood draw. Four age groups were formed from the donors: young (average around 15 years), middle-aged (approximately 39), aged (under 70) and long-lived (roughly 81). Here is what the overall study found, with its caveats: Compared with the aged group, more naive CD4+ T cells, fewer expanded clones and increased TCR diversity were shown by the long-lived group, suggesting age selection. Because the CMV infection status of the donors was unknown, age-related changes in expanded clonotypes may potentially have been confounded. As age increased, observed TCR beta diversity per million T cells dropped in a roughly linear way, and a significant reduction was already evident by age around 41. Conclusive comparison of naive and antigen-experienced compartments was prevented by the profiling of bulk unsorted PBMCs. A strong correlation was found between observed TCR beta diversity and the percentage of naive T cells measured by flow cytometry. Estimates of total diversity from one million sequenced T cells were regarded as lower bounds and underestimates.

Libraries were constructed by 5' RACE. Sequenced using an Illumina HiSeq 2500. A second 7 to 11 cycle PCR used a sample-barcoded 5' primer and a J-beta primer mix. Each TCR beta cDNA molecule received a unique molecular identifier from a template-switch 5' adaptor carrying 12 random nucleotides. Each sample yielded at least 2.5 million CDR3-containing paired-end reads. The Mint cDNA synthesis kit, primed by a TRBC-specific oligonucleotide, was used to synthesize first-strand cDNA from all RNA. Following uracil-DNA glycosylase treatment, all cDNA underwent a first 18-cycle PCR with the universal primers M1SS and BC2_uni_R. The paper's processing steps were these. For normalization, 1 million high-quality reads, each with a distinct molecular identifier, were randomly selected from each sample. Instead of being binned into consensus sequences, reads that shared molecular identifiers were thrown out. MiTCR, run with a Q25 quality threshold and the strictest error-elimination algorithm, handled CDR3 identification, clonotype clustering and error correction. A nonparametric unseen species model with Euler transformation was used to estimate a lower bound on total TCR beta diversity. TCRdb took the public reads, trimmed them with fastp at Q25, ran MiXCR for clone calling and kept in-frame beta chains. All rows with the same CDR3 protein become a single entry with the most common DNA and genes. For this entry, the V and J calls and clone size follow TCRdb and not the study's own pipeline. The sample yields some 1,000,000 distinct CDR3 sequences; under 30% were counted once. Approximately 0.7% of the sample is held by the ten biggest clonotypes.

A few counts support this clonotype. Its antigen is currently not known. No base quality values were provided; no much bigger clone lies one nucleotide off. The CDR3 goes from the cysteine to the phenylalanine over 13 residues. Only the CDR3 region is kept as DNA, spanning 39 bases read in frame from base 1. V was cut back by 2 bases and J by 1 base, leaving a gap of 6 bases between them. Based on the germline V gene, the CDR1 and CDR2 sequences are SGDLS and YYNGEE. The donors were under 40 Caucasian individuals from Russia, aged roughly 6 to 100 years, who were systemically healthy. Each donor gave 9 to 10 milliliters of peripheral blood, collected into EDTA-treated Vacutainer tubes. Ficoll-Paque density-gradient centrifugation was used to isolate PBMCs, with at least 6.5 million per sample. Trizol reagent was used to extract total RNA from PBMCs, with at least 5 micrograms per sample. Naive CD45RAhigh/CD27high T cell percentages were measured by flow cytometry on a PBMC aliquot from every donor.

The same sample was also studied in work on T cells of mothers and their children. Drawing on the second study: Nine systemically healthy Caucasian individuals served as donors, namely three mothers together with their six children. cDNA synthesis consumed the entire amount of extracted RNA, loaded at about 1.5 ug RNA in each 15 ul reaction. In the second PCR, the M1S primer added sample barcodes and 2-4 random nucleotides. Each mother yielded over 9 million TCR beta CDR3 reads and each child about 3 million reads. Thymic selection similarly shapes TCR recombination output in related and unrelated pairs, with minor effect from inherited differences. Normalized repertoire overlap was always found to be slightly, but never significantly, higher in related mother-child pairs than in unrelated mother-child pairs. No persistent microchimeric T cell clones were detected, at a sensitivity of approximately 100 clones per million clonotypes. In the study, deep NGS was used to compare the TCR beta repertoires of mothers and children, and features distinguishing related mother-child pairs from unrelated individuals were sought. Mothers averaged around 40 +/- 4 years of age and children averaged about 12 +/- 4 years. Libraries were sequenced on Illumina HiSeq 2000 with 100+100 nt paired-end reads after adapter ligation with NEBNext reagents. To avoid cross-contamination, the mother libraries and the child libraries were prepared a month apart and sequenced in separate runs. For each donor, somewhere between 500,000 and 2,000,000 distinct TCR beta clonotypes were identified. Naive TCR beta clonotypes were estimated from low-frequency clonotypes matched to each donor's FACS-determined naive share, without sorting.

The sample taken for sequencing was blood. This TCR was recovered from a girl aged 2-10 years in good health. Rearrangement joined TRBV9 to TRBJ1-2; too little of a D gene remains to name it. For the CDR3, the sequence is CASSVTDNYGYTF. Read as DNA, the sequence is TGTGCCAGCAGCGTTACAGATAACTATGGCTACACCTTC.